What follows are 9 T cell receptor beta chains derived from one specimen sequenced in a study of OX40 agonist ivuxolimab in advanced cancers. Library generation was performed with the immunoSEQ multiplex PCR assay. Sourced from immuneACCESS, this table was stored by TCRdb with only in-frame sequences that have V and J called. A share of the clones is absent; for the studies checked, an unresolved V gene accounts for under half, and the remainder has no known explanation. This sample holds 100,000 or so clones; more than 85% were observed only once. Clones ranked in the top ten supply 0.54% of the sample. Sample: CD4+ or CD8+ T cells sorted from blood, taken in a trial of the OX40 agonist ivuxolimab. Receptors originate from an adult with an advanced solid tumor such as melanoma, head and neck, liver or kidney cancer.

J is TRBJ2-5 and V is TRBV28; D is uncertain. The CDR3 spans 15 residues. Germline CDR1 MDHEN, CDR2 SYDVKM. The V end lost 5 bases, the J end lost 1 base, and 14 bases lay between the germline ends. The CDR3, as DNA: TGTGCCAGCAGTCATCGACAAAGGACCCAAGAGACCCAGTACTTC. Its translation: CASSHRQRTQETQYF.

The CDR3 loop is CASSLIGQGQNSPLHF. The CDR3 nucleotides read TGTGCCAGCAGCTTGATCGGACAGGGACAAAATTCACCCCTCCACTTT. The V and J genes are TRBV5-4 and TRBJ1-6; 8 nucleotides line up with TRBD1. Germline CDR1 reads SGHNT; CDR2 reads YYREEE (reference sequence). The CDR3 consists of 16 residues. With V trimmed by 1 base and J by 7 bases, 7 bases remained unmatched.

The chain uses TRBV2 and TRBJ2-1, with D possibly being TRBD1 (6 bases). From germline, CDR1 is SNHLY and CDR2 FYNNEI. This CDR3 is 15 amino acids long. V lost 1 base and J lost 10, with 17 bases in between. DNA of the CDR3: TGTGCCAGCAGTGAAGAGACAGGAGGTGCCACCGAGCAGTTCTTC. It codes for CASSEETGGATEQFF. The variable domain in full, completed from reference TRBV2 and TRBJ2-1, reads EPEVTQTPSHQVTQMGQEVILRCVPISNHLYFYWYRQILGQKVEFLVSFYNNEISEKSEIFDDQFSVERPDGSNFTLKIRSTKLEDSAMYFCASSEETGGATEQFFGPGTRLTVL.

The CDR3: CASTQGGNQPQHF. In DNA form, the CDR3 reads TGTGCCAGTACCCAAGGCGGCAATCAGCCCCAGCATTTT. J is TRBJ1-5 and V is TRBV19; D gene ambiguous. Trimming pared 7 bases from V and 2 bases from J, leaving 9 bases between. The CDR3 contains 13 residues. Germline V gene lookup returns CDR1 LNHDA and CDR2 SQIVND (reference sequence). Based on the CDR3 plus reference TRBV19 and TRBJ1-5, the full variable domain is DGGITQSPKYLFRKEGQNVTLSCEQNLNHDAMYWYRQDPGQGLRLIYYSQIVNDFQKGDIAEGYSVSREKKESFPLTVTSAQKNPTAFYLCASTQGGNQPQHFGDGTRLSIL.

CDR3 sequence reads: CASSQDSLAGGPNWFF. Here the CDR3 DNA reads TGCGCCAGCAGCCAAGATTCGCTAGCGGGAGGGCCAAACTGGTTCTTC. The V and J genes are TRBV4-1 and TRBJ2-1, with 12 bases matching TRBD2. The germline V gene encodes CDR1 MGHRA and CDR2 YSYEKL. V trimming: 0 bases; J trimming: 15 bases; junction bases outside the gene matches: 12. This CDR3 region has 16 residues.

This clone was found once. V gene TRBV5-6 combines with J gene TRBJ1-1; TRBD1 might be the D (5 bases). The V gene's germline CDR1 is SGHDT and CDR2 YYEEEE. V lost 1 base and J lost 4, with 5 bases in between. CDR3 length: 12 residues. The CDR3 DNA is TGTGCCAGCAGCTTGAGGGGCACTGAAGCTTTCTTT. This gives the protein CASSLRGTEAFF.

CDR3 coding DNA: TGTGCCAGCAGTTTAAGACTAGCGGGATACAATGAGCAGTTCTTC. It translates to CASSLRLAGYNEQFF. The rearrangement joins TRBV5-6 to TRBJ2-1; TRBD2 matches at 11 bases. Unmatched junction bases numbered 5, after V lost 5 bases and J lost 4 bases. Germline V gene lookup returns CDR1 SGHDT and CDR2 YYEEEE. The length of the CDR3 is 15 residues.

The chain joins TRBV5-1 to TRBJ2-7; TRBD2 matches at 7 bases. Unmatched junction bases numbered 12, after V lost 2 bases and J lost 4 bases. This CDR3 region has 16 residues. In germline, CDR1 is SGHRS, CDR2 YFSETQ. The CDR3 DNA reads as TGCGCCAGCAGCTTTGTGAAGGGAGGGACTATTTACGAGCAGTACTTC. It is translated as CASSFVKGGTIYEQYF.

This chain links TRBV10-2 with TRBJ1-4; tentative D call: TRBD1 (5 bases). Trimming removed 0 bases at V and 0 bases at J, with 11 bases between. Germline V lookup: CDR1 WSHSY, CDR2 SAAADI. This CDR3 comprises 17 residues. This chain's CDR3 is CASSESGRGSTNEKLFF. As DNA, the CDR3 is TGCGCCAGCAGTGAGTCCGGCCGGGGCTCAACTAATGAAAAACTGTTTTTT.